Following are 29 T cell receptor beta chains from one sample sequenced in a study of CD8 T cells in ankylosing spondylitis. From the 5' RACE reads, TCRdb called clonotypes with MiXCR, one entry per CDR3 protein. Among 310,000 or so distinct CDR3 sequences, 20% were seen once, and the ten largest hold 7.8%. What was sequenced was blood, either unsorted or a sorted T cell fraction (not recorded which). These receptors were obtained from a male donor with ankylosing spondylitis or in good health (not recorded which).

The chain carries TRBV20-1 and TRBJ2-1; 10 bases line up with TRBD2. J was trimmed by 8 bases and V by 3 bases; bases with no gene match: 7. This CDR3 is built from 14 residues. In germline, CDR1 is DFQATT, CDR2 SNEGSKA (reference sequence). The CDR3 sequence: CSASPSGGADEQFF. CDR3 coding DNA: TGCAGTGCTAGTCCCAGCGGGGGGGCAGATGAGCAGTTCTTC.

This clonotype was counted ten times or more. The genes are TRBV12-3 or TRBV12-4 and TRBJ1-1; D uncertain. The CDR3 spans 14 residues. V was pared by 5 bases and J by 1 base, with 11 bases between. CDR3 DNA sequence: TGTGCCAGCAGTCCTTGGACGGAGAACACTGAAGCTTTCTTT. Residues: CASSPWTENTEAFF.

The rearrangement links TRBV6-1 to TRBJ2-4; TRBD1 agrees at 10 bases. V was clipped by 4 bases and J by 3 bases; unmatched bases: 9. Germline-derived CDR1 and CDR2 are MNHNS and SASEGT. The CDR3 extends over 17 amino acids. CDR3 nucleotides: TGTGCCAGCAGTGGACGAGGACAGGGGGGAGGCAAAAACATTCAGTACTTC. Protein: CASSGRGQGGGKNIQYF.

This clonotype was recorded at least ten times. This chain joins TRBV28 and TRBJ2-7, with 8 bases matching TRBD1. Trimming removed 7 bases from V and 5 bases from J; junction bases left unmatched: 10. The CDR3 loop spans 14 amino acids. CDR1 is MDHEN and CDR2 is SYDVKM in the germline V gene. In DNA, the CDR3 is TGTGCCAGCAAACGGACAGGGATAGGGAACGAGCAGTACGTC. This translates into CASKRTGIGNEQYV.

There are many counts of this clonotype. CDR3 in DNA: TGTGCCAGCAGTTTTTGCGTTTACGAGCAGTACGTC. Amino acids: CASSFCVYEQYV. This chain links TRBV28 with TRBJ2-7; D unresolved. This CDR3 contains 12 residues. V was pared by 3 bases and J by 4 bases, with 7 bases between. The germline V gene encodes CDR1 MDHEN and CDR2 SYDVKM.

This clonotype was recorded at least ten times. The genes are TRBV20-1 and TRBJ2-1; D uncertain. Germline V gives CDR1 DFQATT, CDR2 SNEGSKA (reference sequence). The CDR3 spans 12 residues. The ends were cut back, 1 base at V and 4 bases at J, with 5 bases in the middle. CDR3 in DNA: TGCAGTGCTAGAGTGAGATACAATGAGCAGTTCTTC. Translated, it gives CSARVRYNEQFF.

In regard to this clonotype: Mismatch with germline at one junction end may stem from a read error. The V gene is TRBV18, the J gene TRBJ1-1, with TRBD1 as a possible D gene (5 bases). Germline CDR1 KGHSH, CDR2 LQKENI. This CDR3 is 14 amino acids long. The CDR3 here is CASSPAGSDTVAFF. CDR3 nucleotide sequence: TGTGCCAGCTCACCAGCAGGGTCGGACACTGTAGCTTTCTTT.

V is TRBV28 and J is TRBJ2-7; D is possibly TRBD1 (6 bases). The CDR3 loop spans 14 amino acids. V was shortened by 3 bases and J by 0 bases, with 9 bases between the two germline ends. Germline V gene data show CDR1 as MDHEN and CDR2 as SYDVKM. The CDR3 DNA is TGTGCCAGCAGTTTTAGGGGGAACTCCTACGAGCAGTACGTC. Translating gives CASSFRGNSYEQYV.

The chain recombines TRBV7-3 with TRBJ2-2, with D maybe TRBD1 (5 bases). Per the germline V gene, CDR1 is SGHTA and CDR2 is FQGTGA. Trimming shortened V by 3 bases and J by 6 bases, and 11 bases separated the two germline ends. The CDR3 loop spans 14 amino acids. The CDR3 DNA is TGTGCCAGCAGCTTGTCCCAGGGTCCCGGGGAGCTGTTTTTT. Protein sequence: CASSLSQGPGELFF.

In its sample, this clonotype was seen a few times. CDR3 coding DNA: TGCAGCGCCGGGTCTAGCGGATCCTACAATGAGCAGTTCTTC. This codes for CSAGSSGSYNEQFF. V and J are TRBV29-1 and TRBJ2-1; 7 bases line up with TRBD2. Trimming took 7 bases from V and 1 from J; bases not matched to a gene: 7. Germline CDR1 is SQVTM and CDR2 is ANQGSEA. The CDR3 spans 14 residues.

The chain links TRBV20-1 to TRBJ1-1; a weak D match, TRBD1 (5 bases). The CDR3 has 14 residues. CDR1 DFQATT and CDR2 SNEGSKA come from the germline V gene (reference sequence). V lost 2 bases and J 6 bases, leaving 16 bases between the germline ends. The CDR3 protein is CSARRGPGGSEAFF. In DNA, the CDR3 is TGCAGTGCTAGAAGGGGACCGGGAGGGTCTGAAGCTTTCTTT.

This clonotype appeared many times. The chain is built from TRBV20-1 and TRBJ2-4; D possibly corresponds to TRBD2 (6 bases). The CDR3 consists of 16 residues. Germline CDR1 DFQATT, CDR2 SNEGSKA (reference sequence). The ends were cut back, 5 bases at V and 0 bases at J, with 17 bases in the middle. CDR3 sequence (DNA): TGCAGTGCTCGGACTTGGCGGGGCCTAGCCAAAAACATTCAGTACTTC. It is translated as CSARTWRGLAKNIQYF.

This clonotype was detected a few times. This rearrangement joins TRBV6-5 to TRBJ2-5; TRBD1 matches at 7 bases. Germline loops: CDR1 MNHEY, CDR2 SVGAGI. Losses at the gene ends were 0 bases for V and 4 bases for J; bases not matched to a gene: 8. This CDR3 spans 16 amino acids. CDR3 in DNA: TGTGCCAGCAGTTACTCCTATTCTAACAGGGGAGAGACCCAGTACTTC. Translating it yields CASSYSYSNRGETQYF.

This chain links TRBV5-5 with TRBJ2-3; TRBD2 is a possible D gene (6 bases). The CDR3 extends over 14 amino acids. Looked up from germline, CDR1 is SGHKS and CDR2 is YYEKEE (reference sequence). Trimming took 1 base from V and 7 from J, leaving 13 bases between them. The chain's CDR3 is CASSLKEGLYTQYF. For the CDR3, the DNA is TGTGCCAGCAGCTTGAAGGAGGGATTGTATACGCAGTATTTT.

This clonotype has more than one count but fewer than ten. The chain couples TRBV6-2 or TRBV6-3 to TRBJ2-5, with D tentatively TRBD1 or TRBD2 (5 bases each). The CDR3 is made up of 13 amino acids. From germline, CDR1 is MNHEY and CDR2 SVGEGT. Trimming removed 6 bases from V and 7 bases from J, with 15 bases in between. This CDR3 is CASSQGRTRTQYF. CDR3 sequence (DNA): TGTGCCAGCAGCCAGGGACGGACAAGGACCCAGTACTTC.

The CDR3 region has the DNA TGTGCCAGCAGCCATGATCTGGGGTTGGACACTGAAGCTTTCTTT. Translating it yields CASSHDLGLDTEAFF. V gene TRBV7-2 combines with J gene TRBJ1-1; D is unclear. V was trimmed by 5 bases and J by 3 bases, leaving 16 bases between them. The CDR3 has 15 amino acids. Germline CDR1 SGHTA, CDR2 FQGNSA. Based on the CDR3 plus reference TRBV7-2 and TRBJ1-1, the full variable domain is GAGVSQSPSNKVTEKGKDVELRCDPISGHTALYWYRQSLGQGLEFLIYFQGNSAPDKSGLPSDRFSAERTGGSVSTLTIQRTQQEDSAVYLCASSHDLGLDTEAFFGQGTRLTVV.

This chain links TRBV6-1 with TRBJ2-1; 9 nucleotides agree with TRBD2. The CDR3 covers 17 residues. Unmatched junction bases numbered 12, after V lost 8 bases and J lost 1 base. Germline-derived CDR1 and CDR2 are MNHNS and SASEGT. CDR3 nucleotides: TGTGCCAGCCCGATGGGTAGCGGGGGAATATCCTACAATGAGCAGTTCTTC. Translated: CASPMGSGGISYNEQFF.

This chain connects TRBV5-1 to TRBJ2-2; TRBD2 matches 13 bases. CDR1 and CDR2 (germline): SGHRS, YFSETQ. The trim removed 7 bases at V and 5 bases at J, leaving 14 bases unmatched. This CDR3 is 18 amino acids long. The CDR3 loop reads CASGQPKLAGGPTGELFF. The CDR3 DNA is TGCGCCAGCGGACAGCCTAAACTAGCGGGAGGGCCGACCGGGGAGCTGTTTTTT.

The genes are TRBV20-1 and TRBJ2-7; possible D gene TRBD2, 6 bases. Trimming shortened V by 7 bases and J by 2 bases, and 15 bases separated the two germline ends. The CDR3 is 13 amino acids. The germline CDR1 and CDR2 sequences are DFQATT and SNEGSKA (reference sequence). Here the CDR3 DNA reads TGCAGTGTACCTCGGGGACTTCCCTACGAGCAGTACGTC. Translation: CSVPRGLPYEQYV.

This clonotype was found many times. The V call is TRBV7-3, the J call TRBJ2-3; perhaps TRBD1 as D (5 bases). CDR1 and CDR2 from the germline V gene are SGHTA and FQGTGA. Trimming stripped 3 bases from V and 2 bases from J, with 12 bases between. The CDR3 consists of 15 residues. This chain's CDR3 is CASSLGRVYTDTQYF. The CDR3 nucleotides read TGTGCCAGCAGCTTGGGCAGGGTCTACACAGATACGCAGTATTTT.

This clonotype was observed a handful of times. The V call is TRBV19, the J call TRBJ2-4; tentatively, D is TRBD1 (5 bases). Trimming removed 6 bases at V and 0 bases at J, with 24 bases between. Germline values: CDR1 LNHDA, CDR2 SQIVND (reference sequence). This CDR3 spans 19 amino acids. The DNA of the CDR3 is TGTGCCAGTAGCAATTCTCAGGGCAAGCCCTTACTAGCCAAAAACATTCAGTACTTC. Protein product: CASSNSQGKPLLAKNIQYF.

To note about this clonotype: This may be a read error: a much more frequent sequence differs by one nucleotide. The genes are TRBV5-1 and TRBJ2-7, with D perhaps TRBD1 (6 bases). The CDR3 spans 14 residues. Germline V gene lookup returns CDR1 SGHRS and CDR2 YFSETQ. CDR3 nucleotide sequence: TGCACCAGCAGCTTGGACAGCCTCACCTACGAGCAGTACGTC. Its protein product is CTSSLDSLTYEQYV.

This rearrangement joins TRBV20-1 to TRBJ2-1; D might be TRBD1 (5 bases). V was clipped by 6 bases and J by 5 bases, with 8 bases between them. CDR3 length: 11 amino acids. Germline CDR1 DFQATT, CDR2 SNEGSKA (reference sequence). CDR3 bases: TGCAGTGCGACAGTTAACAATGAGCAGTTCTTC. Protein: CSATVNNEQFF.

In its sample, this clonotype was seen once. The rearrangement joins TRBV12-3 or TRBV12-4 to TRBJ2-3; tentatively, D is TRBD2 (5 bases). Trimming removed 4 bases at V and 10 bases at J, with 12 bases between. The CDR3 loop spans 12 amino acids. The CDR3, as DNA: TGTGCCAGCAGTTCCACTAGTTCGGCGCAGTATTTT. Amino acids: CASSSTSSAQYF.

The chain recombines TRBV19 with TRBJ1-5; TRBD1 matches at 7 bases. Germline V lookup: CDR1 LNHDA, CDR2 SQIVND (reference sequence). With 5 bases clipped from V and 0 bases from J, the junction kept 7 bases outside the gene matches. The CDR3 contains 16 residues. CDR3: CASSLQGIYSNQPQHF. The CDR3 nucleotides read TGTGCCAGTAGTTTACAGGGGATTTATAGCAATCAGCCCCAGCATTTT.

The chain links TRBV10-3 to TRBJ2-7; 8 bases line up with TRBD1. Germline trimming cut 4 bases from V and 6 bases from J; bases unmatched to any gene: 5. Germline V gene lookup returns CDR1 ENHRY and CDR2 SYGVKD. The CDR3 runs 13 residues. The CDR3 bases are TGTGCCATCAGTGCTTCGACAGGGGTCGAGCAGTACGTC. It codes for CAISASTGVEQYV.

This clonotype was seen at least ten times. V gene TRBV6-1 combines with J gene TRBJ2-5; D may correspond to TRBD1 or TRBD2 (5 bases each). V was pared by 5 bases and J by 3 bases, with 16 bases between. This CDR3 has 15 amino acids. Looked up from germline, CDR1 is MNHNS and CDR2 is SASEGT. The CDR3 is CASSPGAFVEETQYF. The CDR3 coding sequence is TGTGCCAGCAGTCCCGGGGCCTTCGTCGAAGAGACCCAGTACTTC.

The rearrangement joins TRBV5-1 to TRBJ1-1; perhaps TRBD1 as D (6 bases). This CDR3 region has 18 residues. V was pared by 0 bases and J by 4 bases, with 22 bases between. The germline V gene encodes CDR1 SGHRS and CDR2 YFSETQ. The CDR3 DNA sequence: TGCGCCAGCAGCTTGGTCCCTTCGTCAGGGGCTGGGGCCACTGAAGCTTTCTTT. Amino acid sequence: CASSLVPSSGAGATEAFF.

The gene calls are TRBV9 and TRBJ2-3, with D unresolved. V lost 4 bases, J lost 2 bases, and 17 bases lay in between. This CDR3 comprises 16 residues. Germline CDR1 reads SGDLS; CDR2 reads YYNGEE. CDR3 in DNA: TGTGCCAGCAGCAACCAACTATACCCGCCCACAGATACGCAGTATTTT. Amino acid sequence: CASSNQLYPPTDTQYF.